This TCR beta chain was sequenced in a study of CXCR3-negative and CXCR3-positive naive CD8 T cells. Points from the study as a whole: Across naive subsets, surface CD5 expression was comparable, and TCR strength was inferred from properties of the TRB CDR3.

UMI-labeled 5' RACE yielded the TRB cDNA libraries. After re-calling the 5' RACE reads, TCRdb lists one entry per CDR3 protein, DNA absent. This sample carries fewer than 55,000 distinct CDR3 sequences, with approximately 1.5% going to the ten biggest clones. Naive CD8+ T cells showed CD45RO-CCR7+CD27+CD95-. For this clonotype: Its antigen remains unidentified.

The CDR3 is 15 residues long. Germline assignment: CDR1 SGHAT and CDR2 FQNNGV. The chain carries TRBV11-2 and TRBJ2-5; TCRdb calls TRBD1, which cannot be checked without DNA. The clonotype comes from a human donor in good health. Some clones in this sample may be carry-over from other donors' samples. Sequencing input: naive CXCR3- CD8+ T cells from blood. Described subset: CD45RO-CCR7+CD27+CD95- naive CD8+ T cells lacking CXCR3 (TNR3-). This CDR3 reads CASSFGPLLGETQYF.